Listed below are T cell receptor beta chains from one sample, sequenced in a study of OX40 agonist ivuxolimab in advanced cancers. The assay was immunoSEQ multiplex PCR, and TCRdb's table has in-frame clones only and misses some. The sample records just under 95,000 clones, 87% being singletons. Sequenced material: CD4+ or CD8+ T cells sorted from blood, taken in a trial of the OX40 agonist ivuxolimab. These receptors were collected from an adult with an advanced solid tumor such as melanoma, head and neck, liver or kidney cancer. Both conserved end residues are part of each CDR3. The order of the fields is CDR3 length, V gene, D gene, J gene, clone size, CDR3 protein, CDR3 DNA. The D gene is left open where the match is weak. Clone size is shown for a subset of rows, as once, few, many or a class of expanded clone.

>15|TRBV5-6|-|TRBJ2-5|-
CASSPPDSTQETQYF
TGTGCCAGCAGTCCACCCGACTCCACCCAAGAGACCCAGTACTTC
>14|TRBV4-1|TRBD1|TRBJ1-1|-
CASSQVEGAQGAFF
TGCGCCAGCAGCCAAGTAGAGGGGGCTCAGGGAGCTTTCTTT
>16|TRBV4-3|-|TRBJ2-7|-
CASSQKLGPSSYEQYF
TGCGCCAGCAGCCAGAAGTTAGGCCCCAGCTCCTACGAGCAGTACTTC
>18|TRBV27|-|TRBJ1-1|-
CASSFFYPGARSNTEAFF
TGTGCCAGCAGTTTTTTCTACCCTGGAGCGAGATCGAACACTGAAGCTTTCTTT
>15|TRBV6-5|-|TRBJ1-1|-
CASRYGSLMNTEAFF
TGTGCCAGCAGGTACGGGTCCCTAATGAACACTGAAGCTTTCTTT
>12|TRBV7-2|-|TRBJ2-1|-
CASSPTRYEQFF
TGTGCCAGCAGCCCGACTCGTTATGAGCAGTTCTTC
>16|TRBV2|-|TRBJ2-7|once
CASSEALSAKRYEQYF
TGTGCCAGCAGTGAAGCACTCTCAGCGAAACGCTACGAGCAGTACTTC
>13|TRBV11-2|TRBD1|TRBJ1-3|-
CASSPGTANTIYF
TGTGCCAGCAGCCCCGGGACAGCAAACACCATATATTTT
>14|TRBV5-8|-|TRBJ1-5|-
CASSWRGENQPQHF
TGTGCCAGCAGCTGGAGGGGCGAGAATCAGCCCCAGCATTTT
>18|TRBV5-1|-|TRBJ2-3|-
CASSLAIAAGSPTDTQYF
TGCGCCAGCAGCTTGGCAATCGCGGCAGGTTCGCCCACAGATACGCAGTATTTT
>14|TRBV25-1|-|TRBJ2-7|-
CASRDGPQAYEQYF
TGTGCCAGCAGGGACGGACCCCAAGCCTACGAGCAGTACTTC
>15|TRBV6-5|TRBD2|TRBJ2-2|-
CASSYSAGVTGELFF
TGTGCCAGCAGTTACTCAGCGGGGGTAACCGGGGAGCTGTTTTTT
>14|TRBV28|TRBD2|TRBJ2-7|-
CASTPGTSSYEQYF
TGTGCCAGCACCCCCGGGACTAGCTCCTACGAGCAGTACTTC
>17|TRBV5-6|TRBD1|TRBJ1-6|-
CASSLGDRRAYNSPLHF
TGTGCCAGCAGCTTGGGGGACAGGAGAGCTTATAATTCACCCCTCCACTTT
>14|TRBV5-4|-|TRBJ2-5|-
CASSSLGGGETQYF
TGTGCCAGCAGCTCGCTGGGAGGGGGCGAGACCCAGTACTTC
>16|TRBV5-1|TRBD1|TRBJ1-4|-
CASSSALTGAGEKLFF
TGCGCCAGCAGCTCAGCTCTGACAGGGGCGGGGGAAAAACTGTTTTTT
>16|TRBV18|TRBD1|TRBJ1-5|-
CASSPPGADRGAAQHF
TGTGCCAGCTCACCACCCGGGGCGGACAGGGGAGCAGCCCAGCATTTT
>17|TRBV15|-|TRBJ2-4|-
CATSPQPLGGTKNIQYF
TGTGCCACCAGCCCTCAACCACTAGGGGGGACCAAAAACATTCAGTACTTC
>16|TRBV21-1|-|TRBJ2-7|-
CASSKAGAAPRYEQYF
TGTGCCAGCAGCAAAGCGGGGGCAGCTCCACGTTACGAGCAGTACTTC
>13|TRBV13|-|TRBJ2-1|-
CASSLDGADEQFF
TGTGCCAGCAGCTTAGATGGGGCCGATGAGCAGTTCTTC
>14|TRBV29-1|-|TRBJ2-7|-
CSVEDRSTSYEQYF
TGCAGCGTTGAAGATCGCAGTACCTCCTACGAGCAGTACTTC
>13|TRBV18|-|TRBJ1-6|-
CASSPGSNSPLHF
TGTGCCAGCTCACCAGGGAGTAATTCACCCCTCCACTTT
>13|TRBV2|-|TRBJ2-4|-
CASLGLAKNIQYF
TGTGCCAGCCTTGGATTAGCCAAAAACATTCAGTACTTC
>13|TRBV30|-|TRBJ2-3|-
CAWKVGGTDTQYF
TGTGCCTGGAAAGTGGGAGGCACAGATACGCAGTATTTT
>13|TRBV21-1|-|TRBJ1-2|-
CASRQGFLYGYTF
TGTGCCAGCAGACAGGGATTTCTCTATGGCTACACCTTC
>13|TRBV11-2|TRBD2|TRBJ2-7|-
CASSPWTSGEQYF
TGTGCCAGCAGCCCCTGGACTAGCGGCGAGCAGTACTTC
>15|TRBV18|-|TRBJ1-6|few
CASSPANSRNSPLHF
TGTGCCAGCTCCCCGGCCAACTCGAGGAATTCACCCCTCCACTTT
>15|TRBV7-9|-|TRBJ2-5|-
CASSIPGTLKETQYF
TGTGCCAGCAGCATCCCCGGGACACTTAAAGAGACCCAGTACTTC
>15|TRBV5-8|-|TRBJ1-5|once
CASSLIGRLYQPQHF
TGTGCCAGCAGCCTGATAGGCCGACTATATCAGCCCCAGCATTTT
>10|TRBV20-1|-|TRBJ2-1|-
CSAIKNEQFF
TGCAGTGCTATTAAGAATGAGCAGTTCTTC
>14|TRBV15|-|TRBJ2-5|once
CATSRDRVQETQYF
TGTGCCACCAGCAGAGACAGGGTCCAAGAGACCCAGTACTTC
>15|TRBV6-5|-|TRBJ1-3|-
CASSYSYNSGNTIYF
TGTGCCAGCAGTTACTCGTACAACTCTGGAAACACCATATATTTT
>16|TRBV7-2|-|TRBJ2-7|-
CASSLSAGTAGYEQYF
TGTGCCAGCAGCTTATCGGCCGGGACGGCCGGATACGAGCAGTACTTC
>13|TRBV11-2|-|TRBJ1-6|-
CASRPTGNSPLHF
TGTGCCAGCAGGCCTACAGGAAATTCACCCCTCCACTTT
>15|TRBV6-5|-|TRBJ1-6|-
CASSYPLGPNSPLHF
TGTGCCAGCAGTTACCCTCTAGGGCCCAATTCACCCCTCCACTTT
>17|TRBV18|-|TRBJ2-1|-
CASSPLLRQAGSNEQFF
TGTGCCAGCTCACCATTACTCCGACAGGCGGGGAGCAATGAGCAGTTCTTC
>16|TRBV7-9|-|TRBJ2-3|-
CASSRGTNPPGATQYF
TGTGCCAGCAGCAGAGGGACCAACCCTCCCGGAGCGACGCAGTATTTT
>15|TRBV7-8|-|TRBJ2-3|-
CASSLIVQGIDTQYF
TGTGCCAGCAGCCTGATAGTTCAGGGCATAGATACGCAGTATTTT
>17|TRBV11-1|-|TRBJ2-7|once
CASSLAGTRGWMGEQYF
TGTGCCAGCAGCTTAGCAGGGACACGCGGTTGGATGGGCGAGCAGTACTTC
>16|TRBV19|-|TRBJ1-2|-
CASSLKVGRRNYGYTF
TGTGCCAGTAGCCTGAAAGTGGGGAGGCGCAACTATGGCTACACCTTC
>15|TRBV7-2|TRBD2|TRBJ2-3|few
CASSPQRGVTDTQYF
TGTGCCAGCAGCCCTCAGCGGGGGGTCACAGATACGCAGTATTTT
>17|TRBV19|-|TRBJ2-1|-
CASSMGRGFGSYNEQFF
TGTGCCAGTAGTATGGGAAGGGGCTTCGGCTCCTACAATGAGCAGTTCTTC
>15|TRBV25-1|-|TRBJ1-3|once
CASSDGDWQGNTIYF
TGTGCCAGCAGTGACGGGGACTGGCAAGGAAACACCATATATTTT
>16|TRBV10-3|-|TRBJ2-2|-
CAISESRGTNTGELFF
TGTGCCATCAGTGAGTCGAGAGGGACGAACACCGGGGAGCTGTTTTTT
>15|TRBV5-8|TRBD1|TRBJ1-6|-
CASSLAGQSNSPLHF
TGTGCCAGCAGCTTGGCGGGACAGTCCAATTCACCCCTCCACTTT
>14|TRBV4-1|-|TRBJ1-4|once
CASSLTIGGEKLFF
TGCGCCAGCAGCCTCACAATAGGCGGGGAAAAACTGTTTTTT
>14|TRBV6-1|-|TRBJ2-3|-
CASSAERGRDTQYF
TGTGCCAGCAGTGCCGAGAGGGGGAGGGATACGCAGTATTTT
>17|TRBV11-2|TRBD2|TRBJ2-7|-
CASSLLGRPRGRNEQYF
TGTGCCAGCAGCTTACTCGGGAGGCCAAGGGGACGCAACGAGCAGTACTTC
>15|TRBV6-6|-|TRBJ2-7|-
CASSSPDGSSYEQYF
TGTGCCAGCAGTTCCCCGGACGGAAGCTCCTACGAGCAGTACTTC
>20|TRBV18|-|TRBJ2-3|-
CASSPSGTLGRPTSTDTQYF
TGTGCCAGCTCACCATCAGGCACATTGGGGCGTCCCACTAGCACAGATACGCAGTATTTT
>14|TRBV6-5|-|TRBJ1-2|-
CASRTTGTNYGYTF
TGTGCCAGCAGAACCACAGGGACAAACTATGGCTACACCTTC
>14|TRBV6-1|-|TRBJ1-2|-
CASKGGELGGGYTF
TGTGCCAGCAAGGGTGGGGAGTTGGGGGGAGGCTACACCTTC
>15|TRBV7-9|TRBD1|TRBJ2-2|-
CASSRGQGNTGELFF
TGTGCCAGCAGTCGCGGACAGGGGAACACCGGGGAGCTGTTTTTT
>14|TRBV7-8|-|TRBJ2-2|-
CASTGTARTGELFF
TGTGCCAGCACCGGGACTGCCCGGACCGGGGAGCTGTTTTTT
>15|TRBV6-4|TRBD2|TRBJ2-2|-
CASSGLAGGPGELFF
TGTGCCAGCAGTGGACTAGCGGGGGGCCCCGGGGAGCTGTTTTTT
>15|TRBV19|TRBD1|TRBJ2-1|-
CASSTRSGGGNEQFF
TGTGCCAGTAGTACCCGGTCAGGGGGCGGGAATGAGCAGTTCTTC
>17|TRBV6-1|-|TRBJ2-7|-
CASSEGFRRTLLYEQYF
TGTGCCAGCAGTGAAGGTTTCCGACGCACGTTGCTCTACGAGCAGTACTTC
>16|TRBV7-7|-|TRBJ2-1|-
CASSLAGARTYNEQFF
TGTGCTAGCAGCTTAGCCGGGGCAAGGACCTACAATGAGCAGTTCTTC
>16|TRBV6-6|TRBD1|TRBJ2-3|few
CASSYLPGQGPNTQYF
TGTGCCAGCAGTTACCTACCGGGACAGGGGCCTAATACGCAGTATTTT
>14|TRBV6-1|-|TRBJ1-2|-
CASSAAHGNYGYTF
TGTGCCAGCAGTGCTGCTCACGGTAACTATGGCTACACCTTC